This T cell receptor beta chain derives from a study of blood T cell repertoires in COVID-19. The overall study: Spain, Italy and the United States supplied samples that represented acute and convalescent COVID-19.

How the authors handled the data: Counts of nucleated cells, estimated from reference gene primer amplification, were obtained. The data were produced by immunoSEQ multiplex PCR, yet TCRdb's version contains in-frame clones alone and is incomplete. For V, J and clone size, that table is used; D and trimming come from the DNA. The sample lists about 50,000 clones, around 79% occurring once. The CDR3 extends over 14 amino acids. The germline V gene has CDR1 SGHRS and CDR2 YFSETQ. Trimming pared 4 bases from V and 1 base from J, leaving 11 bases between. The chain joins TRBV5-1 to TRBJ1-1; perhaps TRBD1 as D (5 bases). The TCR originated in a man in his sixties or seventies with acute or convalescent COVID-19. Material for sequencing was peripheral blood. In nucleotides, the CDR3 is TGCGCCAGCAGCCCGGTGGGGGGGAACACTGAAGCTTTCTTT. Residues: CASSPVGGNTEAFF. The whole variable domain, remainder taken from reference TRBV5-1 and TRBJ1-1, is KAGVTQTPRYLIKTRGQQVTLSCSPISGHRSVSWYQQTPGQGLQFLFEYFSETQRNKGNFPGRFSGRQFSNSRSEMNVSTLELGDSALYLCASSPVGGNTEAFFGQGTRLTVV.